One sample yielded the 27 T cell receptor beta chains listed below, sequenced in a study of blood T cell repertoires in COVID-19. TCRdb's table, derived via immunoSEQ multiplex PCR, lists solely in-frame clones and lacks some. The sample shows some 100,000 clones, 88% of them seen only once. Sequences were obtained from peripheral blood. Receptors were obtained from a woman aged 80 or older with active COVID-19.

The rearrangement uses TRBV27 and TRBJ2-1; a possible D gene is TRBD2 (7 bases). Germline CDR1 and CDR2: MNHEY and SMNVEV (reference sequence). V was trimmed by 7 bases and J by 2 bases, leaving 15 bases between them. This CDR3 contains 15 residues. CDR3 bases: TGTGCCAGCACCCAGGGGAGGGTCGCCTACAATGAGCAGTTCTTC. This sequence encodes CASTQGRVAYNEQFF.

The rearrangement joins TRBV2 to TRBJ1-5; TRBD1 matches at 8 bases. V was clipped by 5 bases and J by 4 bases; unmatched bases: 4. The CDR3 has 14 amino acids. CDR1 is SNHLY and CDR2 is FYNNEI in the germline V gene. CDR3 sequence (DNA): TGTGCCAGCAGTAGACAGGGGATGAATCAGCCCCAGCATTTT. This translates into CASSRQGMNQPQHF.

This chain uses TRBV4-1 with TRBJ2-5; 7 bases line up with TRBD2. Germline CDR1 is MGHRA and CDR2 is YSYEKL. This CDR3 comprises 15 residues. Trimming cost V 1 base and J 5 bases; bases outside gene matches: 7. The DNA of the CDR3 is TGCGCCAGCAGCCAAGGGACTAGTCGGTTTGAGACCCAGTACTTC. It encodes CASSQGTSRFETQYF.

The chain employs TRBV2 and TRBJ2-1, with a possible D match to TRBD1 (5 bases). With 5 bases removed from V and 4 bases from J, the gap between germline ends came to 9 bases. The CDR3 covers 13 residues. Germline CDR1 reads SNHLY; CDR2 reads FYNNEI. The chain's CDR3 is CASSSTGYNEQFF. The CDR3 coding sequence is TGTGCCAGCAGTTCTACAGGTTACAATGAGCAGTTCTTC.

The CDR3 sequence: CASSLGLSSDTQYF. CDR3 DNA sequence: TGTGCCAGCAGCCTCGGACTATCCTCTGATACGCAGTATTTT. The chain couples TRBV7-9 to TRBJ2-3; D is possibly TRBD2 (6 bases). Looked up from germline, CDR1 is SEHNR and CDR2 is FQNEAQ (reference sequence). This CDR3 is built from 14 residues. V was cut by 5 bases and J by 6 bases, with 15 bases left in between.

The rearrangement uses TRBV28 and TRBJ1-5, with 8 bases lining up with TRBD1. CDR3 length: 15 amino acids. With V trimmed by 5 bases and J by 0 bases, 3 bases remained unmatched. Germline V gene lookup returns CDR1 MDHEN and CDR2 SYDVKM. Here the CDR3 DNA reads TGTGCCAGCAGTCAGGACAGGGATAGCAATCAGCCCCAGCATTTT. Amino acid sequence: CASSQDRDSNQPQHF.

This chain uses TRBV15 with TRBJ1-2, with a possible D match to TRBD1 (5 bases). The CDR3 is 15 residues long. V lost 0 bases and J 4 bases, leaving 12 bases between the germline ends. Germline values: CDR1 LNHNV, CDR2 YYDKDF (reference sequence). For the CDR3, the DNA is TGTGCCACCAGCAGAGATTCGACAGCCGGCTATGGCTACACCTTC. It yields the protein CATSRDSTAGYGYTF.

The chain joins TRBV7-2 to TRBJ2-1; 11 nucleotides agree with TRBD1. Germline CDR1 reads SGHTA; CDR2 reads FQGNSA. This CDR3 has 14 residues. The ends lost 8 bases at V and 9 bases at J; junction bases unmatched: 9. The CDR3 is CASGRTGGSVEQFF. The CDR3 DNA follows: TGTGCCAGCGGGCGGACAGGGGGCTCCGTTGAGCAGTTCTTC.

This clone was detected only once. DNA of the CDR3: TGTGCCATCAGTGACCCCCACCGGGACAGGGATTCCTACAATGAGCAGTTCTTC. Encoded protein: CAISDPHRDRDSYNEQFF. This chain links TRBV10-3 with TRBJ2-1; 9 bases align to TRBD1. J was trimmed by 1 base and V by 3 bases; bases with no gene match: 10. Germline V gene data show CDR1 as ENHRY and CDR2 as SYGVKD. This CDR3 contains 18 residues.

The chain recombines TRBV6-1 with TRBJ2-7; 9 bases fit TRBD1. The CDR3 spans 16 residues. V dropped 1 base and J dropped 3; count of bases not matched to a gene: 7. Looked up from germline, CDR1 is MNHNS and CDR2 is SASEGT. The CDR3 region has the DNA TGTGCCAGCAGTGAAGTATGGACAGGGGCGGGCTACGAGCAGTACTTC. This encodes CASSEVWTGAGYEQYF.

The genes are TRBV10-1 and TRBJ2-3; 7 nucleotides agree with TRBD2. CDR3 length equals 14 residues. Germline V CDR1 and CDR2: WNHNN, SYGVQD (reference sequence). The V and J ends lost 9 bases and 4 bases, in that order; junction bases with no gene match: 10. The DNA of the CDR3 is TGCGCCAGTCAAGCGGGGAAGGCCCCAGATACGCAGTATTTT. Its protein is CASQAGKAPDTQYF.

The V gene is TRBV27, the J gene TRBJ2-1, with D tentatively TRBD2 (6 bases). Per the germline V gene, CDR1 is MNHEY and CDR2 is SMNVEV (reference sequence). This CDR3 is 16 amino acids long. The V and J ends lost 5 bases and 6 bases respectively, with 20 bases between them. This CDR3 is CASSPLPGLSLNEQFF. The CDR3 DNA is TGTGCCAGCAGTCCCCTCCCGGGACTGAGCCTCAATGAGCAGTTCTTC.

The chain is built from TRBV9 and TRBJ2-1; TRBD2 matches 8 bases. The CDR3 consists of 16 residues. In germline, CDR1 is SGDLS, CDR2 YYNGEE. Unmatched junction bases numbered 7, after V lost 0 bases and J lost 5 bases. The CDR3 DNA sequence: TGTGCCAGCAGCGTAGCGGTGCGGGAGGCCAACAATGAGCAGTTCTTC. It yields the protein CASSVAVREANNEQFF.

CDR3 DNA: TGTGCCAGCAGCCCACAGGGGGCTGAATCAAACATTCAGTACTTC. Its translation is CASSPQGAESNIQYF. The chain employs TRBV4-2 and TRBJ2-4, with 9 bases identical to TRBD1. The ends lost 4 bases at V and 6 bases at J; junction bases unmatched: 7. The CDR3 contains 15 residues. Germline loops: CDR1 LGHNA, CDR2 YNFKEQ.

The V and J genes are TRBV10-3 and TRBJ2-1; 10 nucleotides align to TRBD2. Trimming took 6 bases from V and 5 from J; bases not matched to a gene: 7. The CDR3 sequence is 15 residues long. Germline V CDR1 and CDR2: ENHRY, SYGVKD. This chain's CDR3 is CAISLGLADNNEQFF. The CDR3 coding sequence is TGTGCCATCAGCCTCGGACTAGCGGATAACAATGAGCAGTTCTTC.

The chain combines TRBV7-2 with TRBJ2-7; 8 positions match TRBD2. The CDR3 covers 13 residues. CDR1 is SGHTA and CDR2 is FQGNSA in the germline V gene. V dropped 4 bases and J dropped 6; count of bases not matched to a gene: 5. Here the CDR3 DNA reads TGTGCCAGCAGCTCCTCCGGGGGGGGCGAGCAGTACTTC. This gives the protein CASSSSGGGEQYF.

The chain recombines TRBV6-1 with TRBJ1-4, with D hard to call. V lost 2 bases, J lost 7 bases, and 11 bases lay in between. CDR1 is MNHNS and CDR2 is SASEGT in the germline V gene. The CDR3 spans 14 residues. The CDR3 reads CASSELRGSEKLFF. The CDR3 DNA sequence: TGTGCCAGCAGTGAACTCCGAGGCAGTGAAAAACTGTTTTTT.

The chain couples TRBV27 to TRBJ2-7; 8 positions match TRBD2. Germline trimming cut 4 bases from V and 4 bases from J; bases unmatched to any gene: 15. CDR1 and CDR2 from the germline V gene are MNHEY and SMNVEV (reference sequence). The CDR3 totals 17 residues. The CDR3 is CASSSSGGSVLLYEQYF. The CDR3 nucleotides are TGTGCCAGCAGTTCCAGCGGGGGTTCCGTACTGCTATACGAGCAGTACTTC.

This CDR3 reads CASSSPPGEQYF. The CDR3 region has the DNA TGTGCCAGCAGCTCCCCCCCAGGGGAGCAGTACTTC. The rearrangement joins TRBV7-9 to TRBJ2-7; maybe TRBD1 (5 bases). The CDR3 sequence is 12 residues long. CDR1 and CDR2 from the germline V gene are SEHNR and FQNEAQ (reference sequence). Trimming stripped 4 bases from V and 7 bases from J, with 11 bases between. Using reference TRBV7-9 and TRBJ2-7 for the parts outside the CDR3, the full variable domain is DTGVSQNPRHKITKRGQNVTFRCDPISEHNRLYWYRQTLGQGPEFLTYFQNEAQLEKSRLLSDRFSAERPKGSFSTLEIQRTEQGDSAMYLCASSSPPGEQYFGPGTRLTVT.

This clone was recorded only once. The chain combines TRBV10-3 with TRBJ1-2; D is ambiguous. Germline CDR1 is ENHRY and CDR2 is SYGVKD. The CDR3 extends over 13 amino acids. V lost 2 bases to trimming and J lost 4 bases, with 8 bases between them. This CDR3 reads CAISEARGYGYTF. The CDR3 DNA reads TGTGCCATCAGTGAGGCCAGAGGCTATGGCTACACCTTC.

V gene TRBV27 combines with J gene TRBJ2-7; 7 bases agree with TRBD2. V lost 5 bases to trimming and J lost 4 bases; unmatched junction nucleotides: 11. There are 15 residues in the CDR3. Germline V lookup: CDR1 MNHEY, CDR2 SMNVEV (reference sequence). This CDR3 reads CASSGAGTPVYEQYF. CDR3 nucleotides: TGTGCCAGCAGTGGAGCGGGGACTCCCGTTTACGAGCAGTACTTC.

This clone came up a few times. The CDR3 protein is CASSLVLNSPLHF. CDR3 coding DNA: TGTGCCAGCAGCTTGGTTCTAAATTCACCCCTCCACTTT. The rearrangement uses TRBV5-4 and TRBJ1-6; D is uncertain. V was shortened by 0 bases and J by 7 bases, with 5 bases between the two germline ends. CDR1 and CDR2 from the germline V gene are SGHNT and YYREEE (reference sequence). The CDR3 is 13 residues long.

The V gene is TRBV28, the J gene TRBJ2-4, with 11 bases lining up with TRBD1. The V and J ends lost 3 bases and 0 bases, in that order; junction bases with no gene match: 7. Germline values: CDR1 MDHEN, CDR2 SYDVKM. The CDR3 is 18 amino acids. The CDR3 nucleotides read TGTGCCAGCAGTTTCGGACAGGGGGCCCTCCTAGCCAAAAACATTCAGTACTTC. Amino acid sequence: CASSFGQGALLAKNIQYF. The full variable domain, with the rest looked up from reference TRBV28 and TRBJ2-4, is DVKVTQSSRYLVKRTGEKVFLECVQDMDHENMFWYRQDPGLGLRLIYFSYDVKMKEKGDIPEGYSVSREKKERFSLILESASTNQTSMYLCASSFGQGALLAKNIQYFGAGTRLSVL.

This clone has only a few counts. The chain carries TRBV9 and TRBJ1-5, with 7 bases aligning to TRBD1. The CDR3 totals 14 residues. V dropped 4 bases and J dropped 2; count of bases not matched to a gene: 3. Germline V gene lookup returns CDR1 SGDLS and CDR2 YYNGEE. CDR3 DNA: TGTGCCAGCAGCCCTACAGGGGGCAATCAGCCCCAGCATTTT. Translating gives CASSPTGGNQPQHF.

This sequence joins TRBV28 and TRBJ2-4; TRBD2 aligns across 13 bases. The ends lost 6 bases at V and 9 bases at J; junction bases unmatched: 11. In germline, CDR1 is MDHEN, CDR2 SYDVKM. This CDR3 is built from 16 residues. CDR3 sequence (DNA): TGTGCCAGCAGGGGATATCGGACTAGCGGGGGAGGCATTCAGTACTTC. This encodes CASRGYRTSGGGIQYF.

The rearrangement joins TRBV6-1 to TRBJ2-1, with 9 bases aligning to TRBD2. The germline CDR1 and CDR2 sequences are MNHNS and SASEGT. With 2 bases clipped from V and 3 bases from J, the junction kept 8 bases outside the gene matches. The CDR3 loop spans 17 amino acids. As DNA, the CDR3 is TGTGCCAGCAGTGAACTCACCACTAGCGGGTTCTACAATGAGCAGTTCTTC. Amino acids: CASSELTTSGFYNEQFF.

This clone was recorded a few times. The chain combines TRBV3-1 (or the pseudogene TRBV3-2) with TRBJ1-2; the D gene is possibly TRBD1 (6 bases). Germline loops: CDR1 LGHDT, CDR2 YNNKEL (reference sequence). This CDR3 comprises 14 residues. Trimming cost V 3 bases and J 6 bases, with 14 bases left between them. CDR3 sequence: CASSQSGTSDGYTF. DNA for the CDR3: TGTGCCAGCAGCCAGTCCGGGACAAGTGATGGCTACACCTTC.